These 4 T cell receptor beta chains came from one sample sequenced in a study of neurological immune-mediated disorders (dated by TCRdb to about 2019). The library was prepared using 5' RACE. TCRdb shows the sequencer as Illumina HiSeq 2500. TCRdb handled the public reads itself, with Q25 trimming in fastp and clone calling in MiXCR, and kept productive beta chains. Rows are combined by CDR3 protein, so each entry shows the most common genes and DNA. The table for this sample lists 77,000 or so distinct CDR3 sequences; roughly 9.9% of them were counted only once. The ten largest clones capture 1.7% of the sample. Sequencing input: PBMCs. The receptor source for this set is a man aged 50 to 60 in good health.

This clonotype came up a few times. V is TRBV3-2 and J is TRBJ2-7; the table's D call of TRBD1 was not tested on the DNA. TRBV3-2 is a recognized pseudogene. The CDR3 length is 14 residues. The CDR3 region is CASSLGTGPYEQYF. In nucleotides, the CDR3 is TGTGCCAGCAGCCTCGGGACAGGCCCCTACGAGCAGTACTTC.

With regard to this clonotype: This sequence may be a read error, since a much larger clone differs from it by one base. The genes are TRBV5-1 and TRBJ1-1; D ambiguous. Looked up from germline, CDR1 is SGHRS and CDR2 is YFSETQ. Trimming took 2 bases from V and 0 from J, leaving 11 bases between them. CDR3 length: 15 amino acids. As DNA, the CDR3 is TGCGCCAGCAGCTTAATGACGTACATGAACACTGAAGCTTTCTTT. Translating gives CASSLMTYMNTEAFF.

There are many counts of this clonotype. The chain joins TRBV5-5 to TRBJ2-7; D is unresolved. The CDR3 spans 11 residues. Trimming removed 0 bases at V and 7 bases at J, with 5 bases between. CDR1 and CDR2 (germline): SGHKS, YYEKEE (reference sequence). CDR3 amino acids: CASSLDGEQYF. In DNA, the CDR3 is TGTGCCAGCAGCTTGGACGGTGAGCAGTACTTC.

At least ten counts were recorded for this clonotype. This chain connects TRBV5-6 to TRBJ2-7; 9 positions agree with TRBD1. This CDR3 has 14 residues. Germline CDR1 is SGHDT and CDR2 is YYEEEE. The ends lost 5 bases at V and 6 bases at J; junction bases unmatched: 9. CDR3 protein: CASRRGTGKSEQYF. DNA of the CDR3: TGTGCCAGCAGGCGGGGGACAGGGAAGAGCGAGCAGTACTTC.